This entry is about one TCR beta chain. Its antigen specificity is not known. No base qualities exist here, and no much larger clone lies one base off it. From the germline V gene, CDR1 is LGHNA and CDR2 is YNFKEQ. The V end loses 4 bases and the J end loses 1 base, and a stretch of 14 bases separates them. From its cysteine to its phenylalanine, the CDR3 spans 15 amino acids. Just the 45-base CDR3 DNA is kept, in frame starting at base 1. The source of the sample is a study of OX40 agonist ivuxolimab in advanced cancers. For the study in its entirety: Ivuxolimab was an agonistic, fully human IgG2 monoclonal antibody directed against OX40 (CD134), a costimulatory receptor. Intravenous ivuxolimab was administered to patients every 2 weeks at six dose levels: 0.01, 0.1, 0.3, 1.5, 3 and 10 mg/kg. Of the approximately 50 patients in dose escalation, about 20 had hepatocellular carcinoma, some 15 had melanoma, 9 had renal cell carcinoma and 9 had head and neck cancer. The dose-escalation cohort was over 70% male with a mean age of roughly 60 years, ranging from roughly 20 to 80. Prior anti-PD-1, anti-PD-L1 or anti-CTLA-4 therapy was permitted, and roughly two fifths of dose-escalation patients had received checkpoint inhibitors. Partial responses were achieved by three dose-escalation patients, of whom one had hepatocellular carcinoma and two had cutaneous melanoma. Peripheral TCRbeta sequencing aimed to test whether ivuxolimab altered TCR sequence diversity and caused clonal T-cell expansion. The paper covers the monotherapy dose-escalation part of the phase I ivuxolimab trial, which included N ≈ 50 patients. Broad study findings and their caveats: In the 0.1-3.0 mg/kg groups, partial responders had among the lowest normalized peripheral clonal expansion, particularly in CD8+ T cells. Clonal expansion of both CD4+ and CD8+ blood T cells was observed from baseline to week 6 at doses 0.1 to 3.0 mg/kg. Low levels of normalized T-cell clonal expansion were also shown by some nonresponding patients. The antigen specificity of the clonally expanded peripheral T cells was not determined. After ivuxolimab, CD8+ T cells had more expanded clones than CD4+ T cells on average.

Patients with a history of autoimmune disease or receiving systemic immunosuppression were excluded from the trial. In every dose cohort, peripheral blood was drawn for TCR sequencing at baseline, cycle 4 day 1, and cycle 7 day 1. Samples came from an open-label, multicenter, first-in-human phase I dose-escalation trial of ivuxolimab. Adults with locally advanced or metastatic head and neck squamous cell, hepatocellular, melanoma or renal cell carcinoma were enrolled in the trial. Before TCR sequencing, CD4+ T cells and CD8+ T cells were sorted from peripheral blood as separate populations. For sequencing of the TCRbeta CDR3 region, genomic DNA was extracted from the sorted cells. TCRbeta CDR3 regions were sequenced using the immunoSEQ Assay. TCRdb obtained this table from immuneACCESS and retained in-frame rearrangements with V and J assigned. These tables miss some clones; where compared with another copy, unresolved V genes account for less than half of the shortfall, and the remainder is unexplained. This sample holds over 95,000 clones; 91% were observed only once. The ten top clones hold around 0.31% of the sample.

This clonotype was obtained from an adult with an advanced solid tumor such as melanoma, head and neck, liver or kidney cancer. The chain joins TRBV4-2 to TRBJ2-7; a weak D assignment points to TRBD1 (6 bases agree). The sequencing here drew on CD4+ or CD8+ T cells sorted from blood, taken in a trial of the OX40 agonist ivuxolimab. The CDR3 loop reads CASSPPTGRSYEQYF. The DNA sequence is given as TGTGCCAGCAGCCCCCCGACAGGACGTTCCTACGAGCAGTACTTC.